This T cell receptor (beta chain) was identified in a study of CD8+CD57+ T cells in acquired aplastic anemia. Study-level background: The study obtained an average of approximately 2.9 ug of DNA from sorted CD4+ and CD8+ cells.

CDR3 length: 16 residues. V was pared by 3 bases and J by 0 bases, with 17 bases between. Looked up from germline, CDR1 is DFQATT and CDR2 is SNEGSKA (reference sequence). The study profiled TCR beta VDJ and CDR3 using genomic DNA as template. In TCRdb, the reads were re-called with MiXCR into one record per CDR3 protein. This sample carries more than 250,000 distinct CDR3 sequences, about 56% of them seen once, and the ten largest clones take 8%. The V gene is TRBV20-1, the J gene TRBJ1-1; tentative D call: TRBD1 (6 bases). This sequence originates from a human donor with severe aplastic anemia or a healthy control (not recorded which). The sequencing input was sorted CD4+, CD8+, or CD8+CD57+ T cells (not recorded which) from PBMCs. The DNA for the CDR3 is TGCAGTGCTAGTCAGGCCCATCAGGGGTTGAACACTGAAGCTTTCTTT. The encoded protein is CSASQAHQGLNTEAFF.